The present TCR beta chain was sequenced within a study of blood T cell repertoires in COVID-19. Study details: Spain, Italy and the United States supplied samples that represented acute and convalescent COVID-19. T cells, B-cell-depleted T cells, or PBMCs supplied cDNA or gDNA.

This CDR3 has 15 residues. Trimming cost V 4 bases and J 7 bases; bases outside gene matches: 11. Germline values: CDR1 SQVTM, CDR2 ANQGSEA. Methods used by the authors: Estimated nucleated cell counts came from reference gene primer amplification. Profiled with immunoSEQ multiplex PCR; TCRdb holds only in-frame clones, not every one. V and J calls and clone size are those listed in that table; D and trimming were worked out from the DNA. The sample lists 110,000 or so clones, roughly three quarters occurring once. V and J are TRBV29-1 and TRBJ1-4, with 8 bases matching TRBD1. The sequence was obtained from a human donor in a cohort sampled during active COVID-19. The sample was peripheral blood. CDR3 loop: CSVVKSTGEGEKLFF. CDR3 DNA: TGCAGCGTTGTTAAATCGACAGGGGAGGGTGAAAAACTGTTTTTT.